The clone carrying this T cell receptor (beta chain) was found once. The data belong to a study of identical twins. Each CDR3 protein is one row after TCRdb ran MiXCR on the 5' RACE reads. Of approximately 190,000 distinct CDR3 sequences in the sample, about 16% were seen once. Trimming took 4 bases from V and 2 from J, leaving 17 bases between them. CDR3 length equals 16 residues. CDR1 is SGHRS and CDR2 is YFSETQ in the germline V gene. The sample also formed part of further work on T cells expressing NK-cell markers.

Sequencing used CD8+ T cells sorted from blood. The gene calls are TRBV5-1 and TRBJ2-3, with D perhaps TRBD1 or TRBD2 (5 bases each). The TCR sequence derives from a woman aged 18-35 years in good health. CDR3 protein: CASSPTPGTVTDTQYF. The CDR3 region has the DNA TGCGCCAGCAGCCCGACCCCAGGGACGGTCACAGATACGCAGTATTTT.